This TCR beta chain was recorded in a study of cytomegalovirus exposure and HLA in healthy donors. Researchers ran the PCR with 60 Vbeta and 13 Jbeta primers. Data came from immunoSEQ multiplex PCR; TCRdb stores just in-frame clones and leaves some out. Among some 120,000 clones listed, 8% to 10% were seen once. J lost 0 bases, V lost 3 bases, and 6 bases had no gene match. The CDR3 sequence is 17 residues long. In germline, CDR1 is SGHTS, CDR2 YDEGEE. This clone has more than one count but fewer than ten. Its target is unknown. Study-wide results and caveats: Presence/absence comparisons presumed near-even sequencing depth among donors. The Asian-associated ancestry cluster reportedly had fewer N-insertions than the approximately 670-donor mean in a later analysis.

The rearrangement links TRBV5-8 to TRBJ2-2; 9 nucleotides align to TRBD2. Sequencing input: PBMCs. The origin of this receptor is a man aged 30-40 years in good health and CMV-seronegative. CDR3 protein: CASSSGTSRPNTGELFF. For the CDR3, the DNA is TGTGCCAGCAGCTCCGGGACTAGCAGACCGAACACCGGGGAGCTGTTTTTT.